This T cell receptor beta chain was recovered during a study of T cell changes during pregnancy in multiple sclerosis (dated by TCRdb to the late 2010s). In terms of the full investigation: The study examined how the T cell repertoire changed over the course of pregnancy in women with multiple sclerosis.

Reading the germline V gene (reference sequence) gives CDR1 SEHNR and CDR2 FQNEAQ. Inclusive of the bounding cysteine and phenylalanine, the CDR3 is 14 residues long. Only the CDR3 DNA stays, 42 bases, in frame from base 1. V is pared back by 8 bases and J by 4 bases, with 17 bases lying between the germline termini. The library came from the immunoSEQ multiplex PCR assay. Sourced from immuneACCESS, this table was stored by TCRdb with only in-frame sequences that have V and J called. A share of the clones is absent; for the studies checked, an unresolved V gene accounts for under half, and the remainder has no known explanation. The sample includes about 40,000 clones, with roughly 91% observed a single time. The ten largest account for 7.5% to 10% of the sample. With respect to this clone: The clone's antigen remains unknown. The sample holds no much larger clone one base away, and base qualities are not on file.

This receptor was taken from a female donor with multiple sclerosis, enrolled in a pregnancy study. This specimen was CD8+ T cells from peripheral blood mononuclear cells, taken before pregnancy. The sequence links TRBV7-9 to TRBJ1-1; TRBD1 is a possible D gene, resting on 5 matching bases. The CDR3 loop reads CASSQGWGGTEAFF. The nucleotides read TGTGCCAGCTCCCAGGGTTGGGGAGGCACTGAAGCTTTCTTT.